Below are 4 T cell receptor beta chains sequenced from a single sample in a study of blood T cell repertoires in COVID-19. Data came from immunoSEQ multiplex PCR; TCRdb stores just in-frame clones and leaves some out. This sample has around 250,000 clones; roughly 86% occur once, and the top ten carry approximately 1.7%. Sequences were obtained from PBMCs or T cells enriched from blood (not recorded which). The receptor source for this set is a woman aged 50 to 65 who had recovered from COVID-19.

V and J are TRBV5-1 and TRBJ1-3; D is ambiguous. The germline V gene encodes CDR1 SGHRS and CDR2 YFSETQ. This CDR3 is built from 14 residues. Trimming left V 6 bases short and J 1 base short, with 11 bases between. As DNA, the CDR3 is TGCGCCAGCAAAGAGGGAGGGTCTGGAAACACCATATATTTT. Translated, it gives CASKEGGSGNTIYF.

The V gene is TRBV27, the J gene TRBJ1-1; the match to TRBD1 covers 7 bases. The length of the CDR3 is 16 residues. The germline V gene has CDR1 MNHEY and CDR2 SMNVEV (reference sequence). V was pared by 8 bases and J by 3 bases, with 15 bases of the junction left unmatched. DNA for the CDR3: TGTGCCAGCGCACGAACAGGGGCCCAATCCGACACTGAAGCTTTCTTT. It translates to CASARTGAQSDTEAFF.

The V and J genes are TRBV2 and TRBJ1-6; D is perhaps TRBD1 (5 bases). Between the trimmed V and J ends, which lost 7 bases and 9 bases, there was a span of 16 bases. The germline V gene has CDR1 SNHLY and CDR2 FYNNEI. This CDR3 has 14 residues. The CDR3 loop reads CASKRDGRGSPLHF. The CDR3 coding sequence is TGTGCCAGCAAACGTGACGGTAGGGGTTCACCCCTCCACTTT.

The chain's CDR3 is CASSDSQNQPQHF. CDR3 coding DNA: TGTGCCAGCAGTGACAGTCAAAATCAGCCCCAGCATTTT. V is TRBV6-1 and J is TRBJ1-5, with D unresolved. Germline V gene data show CDR1 as MNHNS and CDR2 as SASEGT. V lost 3 bases and J 4 bases, leaving 7 bases between the germline ends. The CDR3 length is 13 residues.